Shown below are 25 T cell receptor beta chains from a single sample sequenced in a study of CD8 T cells in ankylosing spondylitis. In TCRdb, the 5' RACE reads were re-called with MiXCR into one record per CDR3 protein. The sample has 250,000 to 300,000 distinct CDR3 sequences, 20% seen once. The sequenced sample consisted of blood, either unsorted or a sorted T cell fraction (not recorded which). Receptors originate from a male donor with ankylosing spondylitis or in good health (not recorded which).

The chain combines TRBV4-2 with TRBJ1-1, with 9 bases that match TRBD1. The CDR3 extends over 16 amino acids. Trimming at V came to 2 bases and at J to 2 bases, leaving 6 bases not matched to a gene. Per germline, CDR1 LGHNA and CDR2 YNFKEQ. The CDR3 sequence: CASSQQQGASNTEAFF. The CDR3 DNA reads as TGTGCCAGCAGCCAACAACAGGGGGCCAGTAACACTGAAGCTTTCTTT.

In this sample, this clonotype turned up a few times. The V gene is TRBV25-1, the J gene TRBJ1-1, with a tentative D call TRBD1 (5 bases). There are 16 residues in the CDR3. The V gene's germline CDR1 is MGHDK and CDR2 SYGVNS. Trimming pared 3 bases from V and 0 bases from J, leaving 14 bases between. CDR3 sequence reads: CASSEGRGPMNTEAFF. Here the CDR3 DNA reads TGTGCCAGCAGTGAGGGGAGGGGCCCCATGAACACTGAAGCTTTCTTT.

V and J are TRBV27 and TRBJ2-3, with 9 positions matching TRBD2. With 7 bases clipped from V and 4 bases from J, the junction kept 12 bases outside the gene matches. CDR3 size: 16 residues. The germline V gene encodes CDR1 MNHEY and CDR2 SMNVEV (reference sequence). CDR3 residues: CASTTRGGAGADTQYF. Here the CDR3 DNA reads TGTGCCAGCACAACGCGGGGGGGAGCGGGGGCAGATACGCAGTATTTT.

The V call is TRBV5-5, the J call TRBJ2-2; D not certain. The CDR3 consists of 15 residues. Germline V gives CDR1 SGHKS, CDR2 YYEKEE (reference sequence). V shed 4 bases and J shed 7 bases, with 17 bases lying between them. DNA for the CDR3: TGTGCCAGCAGCCCTCAGATGGCTAGGGACGGGGAGCTGTTTTTT. Its protein is CASSPQMARDGELFF.

The V and J genes are TRBV5-1 and TRBJ2-3, with 11 bases lining up with TRBD1. CDR1 and CDR2 from the germline V gene are SGHRS and YFSETQ. With V trimmed by 4 bases and J by 4 bases, 8 bases remained unmatched. This CDR3 is built from 16 residues. The CDR3: CASSPGQGATSDTQYF. CDR3 bases: TGCGCCAGCAGCCCCGGACAGGGGGCTACCTCAGATACGCAGTATTTT.

The chain carries TRBV5-1 and TRBJ2-1; D is unclear. The CDR3 is made up of 14 amino acids. The V end lost 0 bases, the J end lost 4 bases, and 8 bases lay between the germline ends. Germline lookup yields CDR1 SGHRS and CDR2 YFSETQ. The CDR3 loop reads CASSLGDHYNEQFF. CDR3 DNA: TGCGCCAGCAGCTTGGGAGACCATTACAATGAGCAGTTCTTC.

The chain joins TRBV29-1 to TRBJ1-2; D is ambiguous. In germline, CDR1 is SQVTM, CDR2 ANQGSEA. V lost 6 bases, J lost 3 bases, and 8 bases lay in between. The CDR3 has 11 amino acids. The CDR3 coding sequence is TGCAGCGTAGTTGTGGACTATGGCTACACCTTC. It translates to CSVVVDYGYTF.

This clonotype occurred a few times. V is TRBV15 and J is TRBJ1-2, with D maybe TRBD1 (6 bases). CDR1 is LNHNV and CDR2 is YYDKDF in the germline V gene (reference sequence). The CDR3 is made up of 17 amino acids. Trimming took off 3 bases at V and 4 bases at J, with 21 bases between the two ends. CDR3 sequence reads: CATSSPGGPVQGYGYTF. CDR3 sequence (DNA): TGTGCCACCAGCAGCCCCGGGGGGCCGGTTCAAGGCTATGGCTACACCTTC.

The chain combines TRBV7-9 with TRBJ2-5, with D possibly being TRBD2 (5 bases). The V end was cut by 0 bases, the J end by 5 bases, with 10 bases between. The CDR3 is 14 residues long. CDR1 and CDR2 from the germline V gene are SEHNR and FQNEAQ (reference sequence). For the CDR3, the DNA is TGTGCCAGCAGCTTAGCGATTGGCGGGGAGACCCAGTACTTC. This translates into CASSLAIGGETQYF.

This clonotype was counted at least ten times. The CDR3 coding sequence is TGCAGCGTCACCGGGACTAGCGGGAGTATCTATGAGCAGTTCTTC. Protein product: CSVTGTSGSIYEQFF. The chain combines TRBV29-1 with TRBJ2-1, with TRBD2 identical over 14 bases. This CDR3 is 15 amino acids long. The V segment lost 6 bases and the J segment 8 bases; nucleotides outside the gene matches: 9. Germline-derived CDR1 and CDR2 are SQVTM and ANQGSEA.

The chain carries TRBV6-5 and TRBJ1-1; TRBD1 matches at 10 bases. The CDR3 is 18 amino acids. CDR1 is MNHEY, CDR2 SVGAGI, per germline. V lost 0 bases, J lost 1 base, and 8 bases stayed unmatched. DNA for the CDR3: TGTGCCAGCAGTTACTCCCGGGACAGGGGTGCAAGGAACACTGAAGCTTTCTTT. It encodes CASSYSRDRGARNTEAFF.

The chain employs TRBV10-3 and TRBJ2-2; no reliable D call. CDR1 and CDR2 from the germline V gene are ENHRY and SYGVKD. Trimming shortened V by 2 bases and J by 0 bases, and 7 bases separated the two germline ends. There are 15 residues in the CDR3. CDR3: CAISEGGPNTGELFF. DNA of the CDR3: TGTGCCATCAGTGAGGGCGGACCGAACACCGGGGAGCTGTTTTTT.

This clonotype turned up a few times. J is TRBJ1-2 and V is TRBV21-1; the table's D call of TRBD1 was not tested on the DNA. TRBV21-1 is a documented pseudogene. This CDR3 is built from 15 residues. This CDR3 is CASSPHRVFNYGYTF. The CDR3 nucleotides read TGTGCCAGCAGCCCCCACAGGGTGTTCAACTATGGCTACACCTTC.

This clonotype has only a few counts. The chain has TRBV20-1 and TRBJ2-5; no definite D call. V was trimmed by 4 bases and J by 4 bases, leaving 4 bases between them. Germline V gene data show CDR1 as DFQATT and CDR2 as SNEGSKA (reference sequence). The CDR3 is made up of 10 amino acids. CDR3 nucleotides: TGCAGTGCTACGGGAGAGACCCAGTACTTC. Translated: CSATGETQYF.

This clonotype was seen a few times. The chain links TRBV30 to TRBJ2-3, with D hard to call. Germline V CDR1 and CDR2: GTSNPN, SVGIG (reference sequence). The CDR3 runs to 12 residues. The ends were cut back, 2 bases at V and 4 bases at J, with 7 bases in the middle. The CDR3 bases are TGTGCCTGGAGTCCCTCACCAGATACGCAGTATTTT. Its protein is CAWSPSPDTQYF. Based on the CDR3 plus reference TRBV30 and TRBJ2-3, the full variable domain is SQTIHQWPATLVQPVGSPLSLECTVEGTSNPNLYWYRQAAGRGLQLLFYSVGIGQISSEVPQNLSASRPQDRQFILSSKKLLLSDSGFYLCAWSPSPDTQYFGPGTRLTVL.

The rearrangement joins TRBV2 to TRBJ2-3; D is unclear. With 8 bases removed from V and 4 bases from J, the gap between germline ends came to 7 bases. The CDR3 runs to 11 residues. CDR1 SNHLY and CDR2 FYNNEI come from the germline V gene. The CDR3: CASLVPDTQYF. CDR3 in DNA: TGTGCCAGCCTAGTACCAGATACGCAGTATTTT. Drawing the rest from reference TRBV2 and TRBJ2-3, the complete variable domain is EPEVTQTPSHQVTQMGQEVILRCVPISNHLYFYWYRQILGQKVEFLVSFYNNEISEKSEIFDDQFSVERPDGSNFTLKIRSTKLEDSAMYFCASLVPDTQYFGPGTRLTVL.

This clonotype has only a few counts. This chain links TRBV6-1 with TRBJ2-3; TRBD2 aligns across 9 bases. Unmatched junction bases numbered 9, after V lost 6 bases and J lost 8 bases. Germline lookup yields CDR1 MNHNS and CDR2 SASEGT. This CDR3 spans 14 amino acids. CDR3 bases: TGTGCCAGCAGCTCAACCGGGACTAGCCTTACGCAGTATTTT. It translates to CASSSTGTSLTQYF.

CDR3 nucleotide sequence: TGTGCCAGCAGAGGGAACTTGGGCAATCAGCCCCAGCATTTT. Translating gives CASRGNLGNQPQHF. V gene TRBV27 combines with J gene TRBJ1-5, with unresolved D. CDR1 is MNHEY, CDR2 SMNVEV, per germline (reference sequence). The V end was cut by 6 bases, the J end by 2 bases, with 11 bases between. This CDR3 is 14 amino acids long.

This clonotype was observed many times. The chain uses TRBV29-1 and TRBJ2-7; 7 bases are a match to TRBD1. This CDR3 spans 12 amino acids. From germline, CDR1 is SQVTM and CDR2 ANQGSEA. V trimming: 6 bases; J trimming: 3 bases; junction bases outside the gene matches: 5. The CDR3 loop is CSVHTGDYEQYV. The DNA for the CDR3 is TGCAGCGTCCATACAGGGGACTACGAGCAGTACGTC.

The chain combines TRBV29-1 with TRBJ1-4, with 9 positions matching TRBD1. With 2 bases clipped from V and 5 bases from J, the junction kept 6 bases outside the gene matches. Germline values: CDR1 SQVTM, CDR2 ANQGSEA. The CDR3 is 15 amino acids. The CDR3 region has the DNA TGCAGCGTTGAAACATTCGGGACAGGGAATGAAAAACTGTTTTTT. Its protein is CSVETFGTGNEKLFF.

This clonotype was observed a handful of times. This chain connects TRBV7-7 to TRBJ2-1; TRBD2 might be the D (6 bases). Germline V gene data show CDR1 as SSHAT and CDR2 as FNYEAQ (reference sequence). Trimming took off 3 bases at V and 1 base at J, with 19 bases between the two ends. The CDR3 is 18 residues long. The CDR3 bases are TGTGCCAGCAGCTTCGAGCCCAGCGGGCTCTCGTCCTACAATGAGCAGTTCTTC. Amino acid sequence: CASSFEPSGLSSYNEQFF.

The V and J genes are TRBV2 and TRBJ2-2; TRBD2 might be the D (6 bases). Germline loops: CDR1 SNHLY, CDR2 FYNNEI. The length of the CDR3 is 12 residues. V was pared by 7 bases and J by 4 bases, with 7 bases between. The DNA for the CDR3 is TGTGCCAGCAAGCGGGCCACCGGGGAGCTGTTTTTT. Translating it yields CASKRATGELFF.

This chain uses TRBV29-1 with TRBJ1-5; the D gene is possibly TRBD1 (6 bases). CDR1 and CDR2 (germline): SQVTM, ANQGSEA. This CDR3 region has 12 residues. The V end was cut by 5 bases, the J end by 6 bases, with 11 bases between. The CDR3 DNA sequence: TGCAGCGTTAGGCAGGGGAGTCAGCCCCAGCATTTT. This encodes CSVRQGSQPQHF. The variable domain in full, completed from reference TRBV29-1 and TRBJ1-5, reads SAVISQKPSRDICQRGTSLTIQCQVDSQVTMMFWYRQQPGQSLTLIATANQGSEATYESGFVIDKFPISRPNLTFSTLTVSNMSPEDSSIYLCSVRQGSQPQHFGDGTRLSIL.

This clonotype was counted at least ten times. This chain links TRBV6-5 with TRBJ2-7, with 7 bases identical to TRBD1. In germline, CDR1 is MNHEY, CDR2 SVGAGI. The CDR3 contains 16 residues. V lost 2 bases, J lost 3 bases, and 10 bases stayed unmatched. The CDR3 is CASSYPTGATCYEQYV. The DNA for the CDR3 is TGTGCCAGCAGTTACCCAACAGGGGCGACTTGCTACGAGCAGTACGTC.

This clonotype occurred a few times. The V and J genes are TRBV6-2 or TRBV6-3 and TRBJ2-2; D ambiguous. The CDR3 totals 13 residues. Trimming removed 4 bases at V and 6 bases at J, with 9 bases between. In germline, CDR1 is MNHEY, CDR2 SVGEGT. Written as DNA, the CDR3 is TGTGCCAGCAGTTCAACATCCGCCGGGGAGCTGTTTTTT. Its protein is CASSSTSAGELFF.